This paragraph covers one T cell receptor beta chain sequence. The data derive from a study of blood T cells in healthy people across ages. Sample-barcoded 5' priming and a J-beta primer mix drove a second PCR of 7 to 11 cycles. A single record per CDR3 protein comes from TCRdb applying MiXCR to the 5' RACE reads. The data hold around 400,000 distinct CDR3 sequences, with 50% to 60% observed a single time. The CDR3 runs 12 residues. V lost 1 base to trimming and J lost 6 bases, with 9 bases between them. Germline-derived CDR1 and CDR2 are SQVTM and ANQGSEA. Sequenced material: blood. V gene TRBV29-1 combines with J gene TRBJ1-2; D gene unclear. This receptor was obtained from a man aged 55-75 years in good health. The CDR3 loop reads CSVEGRGNGYTF. The CDR3 bases are TGCAGCGTTGAAGGGCGGGGAAATGGCTACACCTTC.